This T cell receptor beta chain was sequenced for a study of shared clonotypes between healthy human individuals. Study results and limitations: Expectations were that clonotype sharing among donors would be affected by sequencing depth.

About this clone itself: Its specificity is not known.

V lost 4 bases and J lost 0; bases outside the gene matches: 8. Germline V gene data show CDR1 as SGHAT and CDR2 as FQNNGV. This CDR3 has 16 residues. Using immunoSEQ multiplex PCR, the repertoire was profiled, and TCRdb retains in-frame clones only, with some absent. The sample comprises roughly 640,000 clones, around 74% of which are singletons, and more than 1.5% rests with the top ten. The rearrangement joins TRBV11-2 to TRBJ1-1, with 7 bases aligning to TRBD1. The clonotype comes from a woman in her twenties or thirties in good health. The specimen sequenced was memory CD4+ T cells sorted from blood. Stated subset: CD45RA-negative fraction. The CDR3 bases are TGTGCCAGCAGCTCGCACCGGGACAGAATGAACACTGAAGCTTTCTTT. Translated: CASSSHRDRMNTEAFF.